There are a few counts of the clone carrying this TCR beta chain. The data were obtained in a study of shared T cell receptors in the human thymus. Germline lookup yields CDR1 MNHNS and CDR2 SASEGT. The CDR3 consists of 23 residues. J was trimmed by 4 bases and V by 1 base; bases with no gene match: 29. Here immunoSEQ multiplex PCR was the method, and the copy in TCRdb shows in-frame clones only, minus some. The data show approximately 490,000 clones, about 84% seen once. These data were also reused for a study on human thymus T cells.

Sample: thymocytes. The sequence was obtained from a boy under two years old with a congenital heart defect. This chain uses TRBV6-1 with TRBJ2-7; 9 bases match TRBD2. Written as DNA, the CDR3 is TGTGCCAGCAGTGAAGGTCGCGACCAGTATAGCGGGAGTTTAAGTTGGGGGGTGTACGAGCAGTACTTC. It translates to CASSEGRDQYSGSLSWGVYEQYF.